This T cell receptor beta chain was captured in a study of vaccination effects on CD4 cells after COVID-19. As for the study in general: Each well held approximately 1.8 million PBMC cultured with approximately 9.6 ug/ml peptides and 8 to 10 IU/ml IL-2.

The method was immunoSEQ multiplex PCR; TCRdb's version includes in-frame clones alone and lacks a portion of them. The sample comprises over 45,000 clones, roughly three fifths of which are singletons, and about 5% rests with the top ten. About this clone: Its antigen is still unknown.

Findings and caveats of the study: Late post-vaccination, clones induced by infection and those induced by vaccine underwent marked clonal contraction. A shortage of convalescent patients and an absence of early post-infection timepoints characterized the study.

V was clipped by 3 bases and J by 5 bases, with 7 bases between them. Germline V gene data show CDR1 as SNHLY and CDR2 as FYNNEI. CDR3 length equals 12 residues. The authors isolated CD4+ T cells after about 10 days of culture. The TCR sequence derives from a human donor who received a COVID-19 vaccine. Material: CD4+ T cells from PBMCs cultured without peptide, obtained before COVID-19 vaccination. The rearrangement joins TRBV2 to TRBJ1-1; D is unclear. CDR3 sequence (DNA): TGTGCCAGCAGTGATTGGGTAACTGAAGCTTTCTTT. Translated, it gives CASSDWVTEAFF. The variable domain in full, completed from reference TRBV2 and TRBJ1-1, reads EPEVTQTPSHQVTQMGQEVILRCVPISNHLYFYWYRQILGQKVEFLVSFYNNEISEKSEIFDDQFSVERPDGSNFTLKIRSTKLEDSAMYFCASSDWVTEAFFGQGTRLTVV.